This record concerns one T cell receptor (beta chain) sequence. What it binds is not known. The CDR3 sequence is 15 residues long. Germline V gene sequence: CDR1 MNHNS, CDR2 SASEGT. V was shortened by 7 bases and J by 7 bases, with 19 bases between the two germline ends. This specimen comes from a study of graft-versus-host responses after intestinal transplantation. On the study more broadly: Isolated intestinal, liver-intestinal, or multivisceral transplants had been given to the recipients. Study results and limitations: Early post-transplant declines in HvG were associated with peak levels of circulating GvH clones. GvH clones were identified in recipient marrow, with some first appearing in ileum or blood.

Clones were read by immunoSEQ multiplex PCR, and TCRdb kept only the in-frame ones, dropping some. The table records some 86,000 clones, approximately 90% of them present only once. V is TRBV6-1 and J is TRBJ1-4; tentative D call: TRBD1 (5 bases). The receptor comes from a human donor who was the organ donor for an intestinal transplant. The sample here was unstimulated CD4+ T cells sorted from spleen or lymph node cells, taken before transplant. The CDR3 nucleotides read TGTGCCAGCAATAAAGGGGCAGGGTCGGGTGAAAAACTGTTTTTT. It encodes CASNKGAGSGEKLFF.